This T cell receptor (beta chain) emerged from a study of cytomegalovirus exposure and HLA in healthy donors. With 60 Vbeta and 13 Jbeta primers, the PCR was carried out. Produced via immunoSEQ multiplex PCR; TCRdb's table is partial and in-frame only. The sample yields 50,000 to 65,000 clones, just under 75% seen once. Germline-derived CDR1 and CDR2 are ENHRY and SYGVKD. CDR3 size: 14 residues. Trimming removed 5 bases from V and 1 base from J; junction bases left unmatched: 3. The chain links TRBV10-3 to TRBJ2-5, with 8 bases matching TRBD2. The clonotype comes from a woman aged 25 to 45 in good health and CMV-seronegative. The specimen sequenced was PBMCs. The CDR3 reads CAISPTSGQETQYF. For the CDR3, the DNA is TGTGCCATCAGTCCCACTAGCGGCCAAGAGACCCAGTACTTC.